These 27 T cell receptor beta chains originate from one sample sequenced in a study of CD8 T cells in Susac syndrome. RNA amounts of roughly 0.45 to 1 ug underwent reverse transcription with random hexamers. MiXCR, applied by TCRdb to the immunoSEQ multiplex PCR reads, yields one record per CDR3 protein. Among 190,000 or so distinct CDR3 sequences, 90% to 95% were seen once, and the ten largest hold roughly 0.088%. Sequencing was done on a sample of CD4+ T cells from PBMCs. These receptors originate from a human donor with multiple sclerosis.

The chain carries TRBV7-9 and TRBJ1-2; D is unresolved. Germline V gene lookup returns CDR1 SEHNR and CDR2 FQNEAQ (reference sequence). V was clipped by 1 base and J by 6 bases, with 6 bases between them. The CDR3 length is 12 residues. CDR3 residues: CASSLGENGYTF. CDR3 in DNA: TGTGCCAGCAGCTTAGGGGAAAATGGCTACACCTTC. Filled out from reference TRBV7-9 and TRBJ1-2, the complete variable domain reads DTGVSQNPRHKITKRGQNVTFRCDPISEHNRLYWYRQTLGQGPEFLTYFQNEAQLEKSRLLSDRFSAERPKGSFSTLEIQRTEQGDSAMYLCASSLGENGYTFGSGTRLTVV.

V gene TRBV4-1 combines with J gene TRBJ2-7; D is perhaps TRBD2 (6 bases). Germline assignment: CDR1 MGHRA and CDR2 YSYEKL. This CDR3 is built from 17 residues. V shed 3 bases and J shed 0 bases, with 18 bases lying between them. CDR3: CASSHGPGRESSYEQYF. In nucleotides, the CDR3 is TGCGCCAGCAGCCACGGACCGGGACGGGAGAGCTCCTACGAGCAGTACTTC.

J is TRBJ2-7 and V is TRBV3-1; 9 bases line up with TRBD1. From germline, CDR1 is LGHDT and CDR2 YNNKEL (reference sequence). This CDR3 region has 15 residues. The ends lost 4 bases at V and 6 bases at J; junction bases unmatched: 10. The DNA for the CDR3 is TGTGCCAGCAGCCGCTACCGGGACAGGGCTGTCGAGCAGTACTTC. This codes for CASSRYRDRAVEQYF.

The chain uses TRBV11-2 and TRBJ2-3; possible D gene TRBD2, 6 bases. Trimming removed 4 bases from V and 14 bases from J, with 16 bases in between. The CDR3 has 12 residues. From germline, CDR1 is SGHAT and CDR2 FQNNGV. As DNA, the CDR3 is TGTGCCAGCAGCTCCTTTGGGACTCGGCCGTATTTT. Translated: CASSSFGTRPYF. The variable domain in full, completed from reference TRBV11-2 and TRBJ2-3, reads EAGVAQSPRYKIIEKRQSVAFWCNPISGHATLYWYQQILGQGPKLLIQFQNNGVVDDSQLPKDRFSAERLKGVDSTLKIQPAKLEDSAVYLCASSSFGTRPYFGPGTRLTVL.

This chain links TRBV5-8 with TRBJ2-1, with D tentatively TRBD1 or TRBD2 (5 bases each). Germline V CDR1 and CDR2: SGHTS, YDEGEE. Deletions cut 4 bases from V and 2 bases from J, with 19 bases between. This CDR3 is built from 17 residues. DNA for the CDR3: TGTGCCAGCAGCCGGAGGTGGACACCGGTAACCTACAATGAGCAGTTCTTC. It is translated as CASSRRWTPVTYNEQFF.

The table lists this clonotype with a count of one. The V gene is TRBV11-1, the J gene TRBJ2-7; TRBD2 agrees at 7 bases. Germline trimming cut 2 bases from V and 2 bases from J; bases unmatched to any gene: 0. The CDR3 contains 13 residues. Germline V gives CDR1 SGHAT, CDR2 FQDESV (reference sequence). The CDR3 protein is CASSLLAAYEQYF. The CDR3 nucleotides are TGTGCCAGCAGCTTACTAGCGGCCTACGAGCAGTACTTC.

The chain links TRBV4-1 to TRBJ2-3; 7 nucleotides line up with TRBD1. The V gene end was trimmed by 3 bases and the J gene end by 2 bases; junction bases not matched to a gene: 8. The CDR3 totals 16 residues. The germline V gene encodes CDR1 MGHRA and CDR2 YSYEKL. This CDR3 reads CASSHPRGLPTDTQYF. The CDR3 coding sequence is TGCGCCAGCAGCCATCCGAGGGGGCTACCCACAGATACGCAGTATTTT.

V gene TRBV2 combines with J gene TRBJ2-1; TRBD2 matches 13 bases. Germline V gene sequence: CDR1 SNHLY, CDR2 FYNNEI. The CDR3 covers 14 residues. V lost 7 bases, J lost 10 bases, and 7 bases stayed unmatched. CDR3 DNA sequence: TGTGCCAGCACTGTAAGACTAGCGGGAGGAGAGCAGTTCTTC. It translates to CASTVRLAGGEQFF.

The rearrangement links TRBV6-6 to TRBJ1-2; D possibly corresponds to TRBD1 (5 bases). The CDR3 consists of 13 residues. With 8 bases removed from V and 6 bases from J, the gap between germline ends came to 16 bases. Germline lookup yields CDR1 MNHNY and CDR2 SVGAGI (reference sequence). The CDR3 bases are TGTGCCAGCCAGGGATTAGAGATTGATGGCTACACCTTC. Translating gives CASQGLEIDGYTF.

This sequence joins TRBV29-1 and TRBJ2-3; TRBD1 aligns across 10 bases. The CDR3 sequence is 14 residues long. CDR1 is SQVTM and CDR2 is ANQGSEA in the germline V gene. Unmatched junction bases numbered 10, after V lost 7 bases and J lost 6 bases. CDR3 DNA: TGCAGCGGGCTCCCGGGACAGGGGTTGGATACGCAGTATTTT. Translating gives CSGLPGQGLDTQYF.

The gene calls are TRBV6-6 and TRBJ2-7, with D perhaps assigned TRBD1 or TRBD2 (5 bases each). The germline CDR1 and CDR2 sequences are MNHNY and SVGAGI (reference sequence). V lost 5 bases and J 0 bases, leaving 17 bases between the germline ends. The CDR3 consists of 16 residues. CDR3: CASSDLPGSLSYEQYF. The CDR3 region has the DNA TGTGCCAGCAGTGACCTCCCAGGGAGCCTCTCCTACGAGCAGTACTTC.

Regarding this clonotype: One junction end disagrees with the germline gene, perhaps due to a read error. The chain uses TRBV3-1 and TRBJ1-2; D gene unclear. CDR1 is LGHDT and CDR2 is YNNKEL in the germline V gene (reference sequence). This CDR3 is 12 amino acids long. As DNA, the CDR3 is TGTGCCAGCAGCCAAGACCCCGGGCGTCCTGACTTC. Translating it yields CASSQDPGRPDF.

The V call is TRBV25-1, the J call TRBJ2-3, with D possibly matching TRBD2 (5 bases). Trimming took off 1 base at V and 5 bases at J, with 13 bases between the two ends. The germline CDR1 and CDR2 sequences are MGHDK and SYGVNS. The CDR3 covers 15 residues. The CDR3 loop reads CASSEFERFQDTQYF. The DNA for the CDR3 is TGTGCCAGCAGTGAATTCGAGCGGTTTCAAGATACGCAGTATTTT.

V usage is TRBV12-3 or TRBV12-4 and J usage is TRBJ1-1; 7 bases match TRBD1. Trimming at V came to 5 bases and at J to 1 base, leaving 7 bases not matched to a gene. The length of the CDR3 is 15 residues. The CDR3 region is CASSDRVRANTEAFF. In DNA form, the CDR3 reads TGTGCCAGCAGTGACAGGGTCAGGGCGAACACTGAAGCTTTCTTT.

The V gene is TRBV20-1, the J gene TRBJ1-2; TRBD1 might be the D (5 bases). V lost 5 bases, J lost 4 bases, and 14 bases lay in between. Germline CDR1 and CDR2: DFQATT and SNEGSKA (reference sequence). The CDR3 has 13 residues. The DNA for the CDR3 is TGCAGTGCTGTTCCCGGGGGGATCTATGGCTACACCTTC. It translates to CSAVPGGIYGYTF.

The chain recombines TRBV6-5 with TRBJ1-5; 9 bases match TRBD1. Germline lookup yields CDR1 MNHEY and CDR2 SVGAGI. This CDR3 has 15 amino acids. V lost 6 bases, J lost 5 bases, and 8 bases stayed unmatched. The CDR3 loop is CASRRKGTGYQPQHF. CDR3 coding DNA: TGTGCCAGCAGACGAAAAGGGACAGGGTATCAGCCCCAGCATTTT.

This chain connects TRBV29-1 to TRBJ2-1; D not certain. The CDR3 is 15 residues long. V shed 7 bases and J shed 0 bases, with 16 bases lying between them. Germline V gives CDR1 SQVTM, CDR2 ANQGSEA. The CDR3 nucleotides read TGCAGCGCCCATAACATAGGTTTCTCCTACAATGAGCAGTTCTTC. It yields the protein CSAHNIGFSYNEQFF.

This chain links TRBV4-2 with TRBJ2-7; the match to TRBD1 covers 9 bases. Germline lookup yields CDR1 LGHNA and CDR2 YNFKEQ. The CDR3 totals 17 residues. V dropped 0 bases and J dropped 2; count of bases not matched to a gene: 8. CDR3 residues: CASSQEPSTGGPYEQYF. In DNA, the CDR3 is TGTGCCAGCAGCCAAGAGCCGTCGACAGGGGGACCCTACGAGCAGTACTTC.

This chain joins TRBV20-1 and TRBJ2-7, with D possibly matching TRBD2 (7 bases). The CDR3 runs to 16 residues. Per germline, CDR1 DFQATT and CDR2 SNEGSKA (reference sequence). V was trimmed by 2 bases and J by 5 bases, leaving 22 bases between them. CDR3 bases: TGCAGTGCTAGACCCACTGGGAGGGCAGGGGCCCACGAGCAGTACTTC. Translation gives CSARPTGRAGAHEQYF.

The rearrangement uses TRBV3-1 and TRBJ2-1; no clear D. From germline, CDR1 is LGHDT and CDR2 YNNKEL (reference sequence). Between the trimmed V and J ends, which lost 1 base and 11 bases, there was a span of 21 bases. The CDR3 contains 16 residues. CDR3 DNA sequence: TGTGCCAGCAGCCAAGGAAGGTACGCGTTTACAAATCAGCAGTTCTTC. Protein: CASSQGRYAFTNQQFF.

The chain recombines TRBV7-9 with TRBJ1-1, with 8 bases matching TRBD1. V shed 9 bases and J 4 bases; nucleotides not matched to a gene: 10. Germline V gene sequence: CDR1 SEHNR, CDR2 FQNEAQ (reference sequence). This CDR3 is 14 amino acids long. This CDR3 is CASEQGEGGTEAFF. DNA for the CDR3: TGTGCCAGTGAACAGGGGGAGGGAGGCACTGAAGCTTTCTTT.

The chain links TRBV25-1 to TRBJ2-1; D tentatively reads TRBD1 or TRBD2 (5 bases each). The CDR3 length is 15 residues. The germline V gene has CDR1 MGHDK and CDR2 SYGVNS. Trimming pared 4 bases from V and 1 base from J, leaving 11 bases between. The CDR3 DNA is TGTGCCAGCAGTGCCCGGGACGCATCCTACAATGAGCAGTTCTTC. Encoded protein: CASSARDASYNEQFF.

This chain links TRBV7-9 with TRBJ1-1; perhaps TRBD1 as D (5 bases). V lost 0 bases and J 4 bases, leaving 9 bases between the germline ends. CDR3 length equals 14 residues. Looked up from germline, CDR1 is SEHNR and CDR2 is FQNEAQ (reference sequence). CDR3 coding DNA: TGTGCCAGCAGCTTAGCGCTGACAGCCACTGAAGCTTTCTTT. This encodes CASSLALTATEAFF.

This rearrangement joins TRBV10-3 to TRBJ1-2, with 7 bases matching TRBD1. Germline lookup yields CDR1 ENHRY and CDR2 SYGVKD. The CDR3 has 15 amino acids. With 4 bases clipped from V and 8 bases from J, the junction kept 13 bases outside the gene matches. CDR3 bases: TGTGCCATCAGTGCGACTAGACAGGGCTTCTACGGCTACACCTTC. Translation gives CAISATRQGFYGYTF.

The chain employs TRBV12-3 or TRBV12-4 and TRBJ2-3; tentative D call: TRBD2 (5 bases). With 5 bases removed from V and 2 bases from J, the gap between germline ends came to 14 bases. The CDR3 is 15 residues long. Written as DNA, the CDR3 is TGTGCCAGCAGTCCTAAGAGGAGGTACACAGATACGCAGTATTTT. Residues: CASSPKRRYTDTQYF.

The chain has TRBV30 and TRBJ2-7; D gene unclear. This CDR3 spans 16 amino acids. Trimming left V 1 base short and J 2 bases short, with 18 bases between. The germline V gene has CDR1 GTSNPN and CDR2 SVGIG (reference sequence). In DNA, the CDR3 is TGTGCCTGGAGTGCCGTTACCCGTTCAATGACCTACGAGCAGTACTTC. Amino acids: CAWSAVTRSMTYEQYF.

CDR3 DNA sequence: TGCGCCAGCAGCTTGAAGGTCTCGGGAGCTTCCACAGATACGCAGTATTTT. Translated, it gives CASSLKVSGASTDTQYF. The rearrangement links TRBV5-1 to TRBJ2-3; D possibly corresponds to TRBD2 (6 bases). Per germline, CDR1 SGHRS and CDR2 YFSETQ. There are 17 residues in the CDR3. The V end lost 1 base, the J end lost 2 bases, and 17 bases lay between the germline ends.